The clone carrying this T cell receptor beta chain was detected only a few times. Its antigen is undetermined. The CDR3 loop spans 12 amino acids. CDR1 DFQATT and CDR2 SNEGSKA come from the germline V gene (reference sequence). The ends lost 3 bases at V and 8 bases at J; junction bases unmatched: 6. The data stem from a study of identical twins. General observations from the study: Carriage of fewer insertions was seen in abundant cord blood beta clonotypes, whereas memory repertoires showed none.

Healthy Caucasian donors formed the entire cohort. MiXCR, applied by TCRdb to the 5' RACE reads, yields one record per CDR3 protein. Of 600,000 to 850,000 distinct CDR3 sequences in the sample, around a sixth were seen once. These data were also filed under a second study, of T cells expressing NK-cell markers. That work contributes: Investigators obtained TCR beta repertoires from sorted CD3+CD56+NKG2C+, CD3+CD56+NKG2C- and CD3+CD56-NKG2C+ T cells. In several experiments, an anti-gamma-delta TCR antibody restricted sorting to alpha-beta TCR T cells.

The J gene is TRBJ1-1, the V gene TRBV20-1; 7 bases map to TRBD1. Specimen: PBMCs. This clonotype was obtained from a woman between 18 and 29 years old in good health. The CDR3 region is CSASIQGLEAFF. The CDR3 nucleotides are TGCAGTGCTAGCATACAGGGGCTAGAAGCTTTCTTT.